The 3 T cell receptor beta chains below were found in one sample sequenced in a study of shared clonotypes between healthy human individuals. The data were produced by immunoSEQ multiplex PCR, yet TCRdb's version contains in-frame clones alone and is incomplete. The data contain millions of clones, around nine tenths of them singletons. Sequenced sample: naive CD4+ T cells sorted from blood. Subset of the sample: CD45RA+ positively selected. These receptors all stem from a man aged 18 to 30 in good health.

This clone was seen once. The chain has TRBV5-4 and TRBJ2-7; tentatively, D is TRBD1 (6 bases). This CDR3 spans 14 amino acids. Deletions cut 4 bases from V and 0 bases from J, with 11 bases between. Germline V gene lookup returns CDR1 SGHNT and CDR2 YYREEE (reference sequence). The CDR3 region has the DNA TGTGCCAGCAGCCCGGACAGACGCTCCTACGAGCAGTACTTC. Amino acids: CASSPDRRSYEQYF.

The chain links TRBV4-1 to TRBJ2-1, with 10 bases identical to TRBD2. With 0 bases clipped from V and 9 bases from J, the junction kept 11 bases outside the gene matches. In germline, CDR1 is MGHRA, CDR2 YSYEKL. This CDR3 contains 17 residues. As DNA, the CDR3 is TGCGCCAGCAGCCAAGAAGATCGGCTAGCGGGGGTTGGTGAGCAGTTCTTC. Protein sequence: CASSQEDRLAGVGEQFF.

The CDR3 region is CASSGDSSNTEAFF. The CDR3 nucleotides are TGTGCCAGCAGCGGGGACAGCTCGAACACTGAAGCTTTCTTT. The chain joins TRBV2 to TRBJ1-1; 7 nucleotides agree with TRBD1. Germline CDR1 SNHLY, CDR2 FYNNEI. V gave up 6 bases and J gave up 1 base; unmatched junction bases: 5. The CDR3 runs 14 residues. Combining the CDR3 with reference TRBV2 and TRBJ1-1 gives the whole variable domain EPEVTQTPSHQVTQMGQEVILRCVPISNHLYFYWYRQILGQKVEFLVSFYNNEISEKSEIFDDQFSVERPDGSNFTLKIRSTKLEDSAMYFCASSGDSSNTEAFFGQGTRLTVV.